This T cell receptor beta chain was recovered during a study of T cell responses to AZD1222 COVID-19 vaccine. TCRdb keeps only in-frame clones here, not all; method: immunoSEQ multiplex PCR. The sample holds some 61,000 clones, roughly nine tenths seen once. The CDR3 is 15 amino acids. V lost 4 bases to trimming and J lost 3 bases, with 14 bases between them. The V gene's germline CDR1 is LGHNA and CDR2 YNFKEQ. The chain employs TRBV4-2 and TRBJ2-3; the D gene could be TRBD1 or TRBD2 (5 bases each). This receptor was obtained from an adult in good health. The specimen comprised peripheral blood, sampled on day 0 of AZD1222 vaccination. This CDR3 is CASSPATGATDTQYF. Written as DNA, the CDR3 is TGTGCCAGCAGCCCAGCTACCGGGGCTACAGATACGCAGTATTTT.